Here is one T cell receptor (beta chain) with its context. Its target is not known. Sequencing was performed with immunoSEQ multiplex PCR; in TCRdb, only in-frame clones are kept and a portion is missing. The profile shows tens of thousands of clones, approximately 93% of them singletons. The sample belongs to a study of graft-versus-host responses after intestinal transplantation. The length of the CDR3 is 14 residues. CDR1 is LNHDA, CDR2 SQIVND, per germline (reference sequence). J was trimmed by 6 bases and V by 11 bases; bases with no gene match: 11. The chain employs TRBV19 and TRBJ1-3, with 9 nucleotides matching TRBD1. The sample was unstimulated CD4+ T cells sorted from spleen or lymph node cells, taken before transplant. The clonotype originates from a human donor who was the organ donor for an intestinal transplant. The chain's CDR3 is CASKPGTGLNTIYF. The CDR3 DNA reads TGTGCCTCCAAGCCCGGGACAGGGTTAAACACCATATATTTT. The whole variable domain, filled in from reference TRBV19 and TRBJ1-3, reads DGGITQSPKYLFRKEGQNVTLSCEQNLNHDAMYWYRQDPGQGLRLIYYSQIVNDFQKGDIAEGYSVSREKKESFPLTVTSAQKNPTAFYLCASKPGTGLNTIYFGEGSWLTVV.